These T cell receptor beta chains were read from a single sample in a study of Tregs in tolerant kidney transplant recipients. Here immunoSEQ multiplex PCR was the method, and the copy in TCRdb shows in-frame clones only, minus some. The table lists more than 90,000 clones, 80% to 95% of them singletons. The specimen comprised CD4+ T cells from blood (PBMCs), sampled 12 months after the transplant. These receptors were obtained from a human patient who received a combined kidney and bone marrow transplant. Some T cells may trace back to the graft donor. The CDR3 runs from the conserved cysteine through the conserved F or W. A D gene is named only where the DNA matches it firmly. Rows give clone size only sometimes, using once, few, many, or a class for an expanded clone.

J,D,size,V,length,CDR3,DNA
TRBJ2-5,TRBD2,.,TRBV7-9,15,CASSLRTSGSLAQYF,TGTGCCAGCAGCCTGCGGACTAGCGGGAGTTTGGCCCAGTACTTC
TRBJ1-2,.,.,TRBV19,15,CASTPQRGADYGYTF,TGTGCCAGTACTCCACAGCGGGGGGCGGACTATGGCTACACCTTC
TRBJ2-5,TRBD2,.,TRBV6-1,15,CASRIAGGPEETQYF,TGTGCCAGCAGGATAGCGGGGGGGCCGGAAGAGACCCAGTACTTC
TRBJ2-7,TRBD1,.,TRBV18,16,CASSQGQGIFSYEQYF,TGTGCCAGCTCACAAGGACAGGGGATCTTTTCCTACGAGCAGTACTTC
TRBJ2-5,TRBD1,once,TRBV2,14,CASSGLQGGETQYF,TGTGCCAGCAGTGGTTTACAGGGGGGAGAGACCCAGTACTTC
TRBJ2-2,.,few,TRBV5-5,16,CASSLDGRGGVGELFF,TGTGCCAGCAGCTTGGACGGGCGCGGGGGCGTCGGGGAGCTGTTTTTT
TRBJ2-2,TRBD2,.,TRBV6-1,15,CASSERLAGTGELFF,TGTGCCAGCAGTGAAAGGCTAGCGGGAACCGGGGAGCTGTTTTTT
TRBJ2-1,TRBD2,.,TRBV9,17,CASSATLAGVSYNEQFF,TGTGCCAGCAGCGCCACACTAGCGGGGGTCTCCTACAATGAGCAGTTCTTC
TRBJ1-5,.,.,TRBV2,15,CASSEAGGEWRPQHF,TGTGCCAGCAGTGAAGCGGGAGGGGAGTGGCGGCCCCAGCATTTT
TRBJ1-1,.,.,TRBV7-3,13,CASSKTGYTEAFF,TGTGCCAGCAGCAAGACAGGATACACTGAAGCTTTCTTT
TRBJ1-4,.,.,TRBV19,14,CASNFRDTAEKLFF,TGTGCCAGTAACTTCCGGGACACCGCTGAAAAACTGTTTTTT
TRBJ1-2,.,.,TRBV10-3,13,CAISEGGYYGYTF,TGTGCCATCAGTGAGGGCGGATACTATGGCTACACCTTC
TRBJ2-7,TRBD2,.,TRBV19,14,CASSLLAGNHEQYF,TGTGCCAGTAGTCTTCTAGCGGGGAACCACGAGCAGTACTTC
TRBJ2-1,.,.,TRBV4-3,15,CASSQAQLGANEQFF,TGCGCCAGCAGCCAAGCCCAATTAGGGGCCAATGAGCAGTTCTTC
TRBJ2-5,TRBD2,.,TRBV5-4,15,CASSPGLAAQETQYF,TGTGCCAGCAGCCCGGGACTAGCGGCCCAAGAGACCCAGTACTTC
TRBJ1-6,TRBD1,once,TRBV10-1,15,CANPRDREDDSPLHF,TGCGCCAACCCCCGGGACAGGGAGGACGATTCACCCCTCCACTTT
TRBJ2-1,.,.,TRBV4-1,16,CASSQGAADFYNEQFF,TGCGCCAGCAGCCAAGGCGCAGCGGACTTCTACAATGAGCAGTTCTTC
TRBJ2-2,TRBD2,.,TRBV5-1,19,CASSLGLSGRSTKSGELFF,TGCGCCAGCAGCTTGGGACTTAGCGGGAGATCCACCAAGTCCGGGGAGCTGTTTTTT
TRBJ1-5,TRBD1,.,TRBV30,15,CAWSISSQGAQPQHF,TGTGCCTGGAGTATCTCTTCACAGGGGGCCCAGCCCCAGCATTTT
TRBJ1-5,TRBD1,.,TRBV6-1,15,CASSVLTGLNQPQHF,TGTGCCAGCAGTGTACTGACAGGGCTGAATCAGCCCCAGCATTTT